Below are 12 T cell receptor beta chains sequenced from a single sample in a study of CD8+CD57+ T cells in acquired aplastic anemia. For CDR3 and TCR beta VDJ profiling, genomic DNA was the template used. TCRdb passed the reads through MiXCR, listing each CDR3 protein once. This table holds approximately 170,000 distinct CDR3 sequences, about 53% found once. Sequencing was carried out using sorted CD4+, CD8+, or CD8+CD57+ T cells (not recorded which) from PBMCs. These receptors were collected from a human donor in good health, serving as a control.

This clonotype was detected many times. The chain couples TRBV15 to TRBJ2-3, with 8 bases fitting TRBD2. V was clipped by 3 bases and J by 2 bases; unmatched bases: 4. The CDR3 runs 15 residues. Germline CDR1 and CDR2: LNHNV and YYDKDF (reference sequence). CDR3 protein: CATSRSGGFTDTQYF. CDR3 coding DNA: TGTGCCACCAGCAGGAGCGGGGGATTCACAGATACGCAGTATTTT.

The chain is built from TRBV20-1 and TRBJ2-7; D tentatively fits TRBD1 or TRBD2 (5 bases each). V gave up 4 bases and J gave up 1 base, with 11 bases separating them. The CDR3 covers 13 residues. Germline lookup yields CDR1 DFQATT and CDR2 SNEGSKA (reference sequence). The CDR3 protein is CSANRDLSYEQYF. The CDR3 DNA reads as TGCAGTGCTAACCGGGACCTATCCTACGAGCAGTACTTC.

The chain couples TRBV16 to TRBJ1-5, with 10 positions matching TRBD1. The V segment lost 6 bases and the J segment 2 bases; nucleotides outside the gene matches: 13. Germline CDR1 and CDR2: KGHSY and FQNENV. This CDR3 region has 18 residues. The CDR3 loop reads CASRPPGQGKFGNQPQHF. In DNA, the CDR3 is TGTGCCAGCAGACCGCCGGGACAGGGGAAATTTGGCAATCAGCCCCAGCATTTT.

Comment on this clonotype: The CDR3 does not end in the conserved phenylalanine or tryptophan, so this is likely a read error. The chain uses TRBV10-3 and TRBJ1-2; 8 bases are shared with TRBD1. This CDR3 is 14 amino acids long. V shed 6 bases, J shed 2 bases, and the junction held 5 bases outside the gene matches. The V gene's germline CDR1 is ENHRY and CDR2 SYGVKD. CDR3 DNA sequence: TGTGCCATCAGAATTACAGGGGGAAACTATGGCTACACCTCC. Encoded protein: CAIRITGGNYGYTS.

In its sample, this clonotype was seen a few times. The rearrangement links TRBV7-9 to TRBJ2-3; perhaps TRBD2 as D (6 bases). In germline, CDR1 is SEHNR, CDR2 FQNEAQ (reference sequence). This CDR3 has 16 residues. V lost 5 bases and J 0 bases, leaving 15 bases between the germline ends. The CDR3 region is CASSHSPLASTDTQYF. The CDR3, as DNA: TGTGCCAGCAGCCACAGTCCCCTAGCGAGCACAGATACGCAGTATTTT.

In this sample, this clonotype turned up many times. The gene calls are TRBV7-2 and TRBJ1-6, with D tentatively TRBD1 (5 bases). The CDR3 loop spans 16 amino acids. Trimming cost V 1 base and J 7 bases, with 14 bases left between them. Germline V lookup: CDR1 SGHTA, CDR2 FQGNSA. The DNA of the CDR3 is TGTGCCAGCAGCTTAGGAGGGGCAGGCACCAATTCACCCCTCCACTTT. Its translation: CASSLGGAGTNSPLHF.

As for this clonotype: The junction departs from germline at one end; a sequencing error may be responsible. This sequence joins TRBV20-1 and TRBJ2-3, with D uncertain. The germline CDR1 and CDR2 sequences are DFQATT and SNEGSKA (reference sequence). This CDR3 is 16 amino acids long. The CDR3 nucleotides read TGCGGTGCTAGAGATCCAGGTGGGCACTCCTACAATGAGCAGTATTTT. Residues: CGARDPGGHSYNEQYF.

Regarding this clonotype: This may arise from a read error, as a much more abundant clone is one base away. Since no conserved phenylalanine or tryptophan closes the CDR3, a read error is the likely cause. The chain couples TRBV6-2 or TRBV6-3 to TRBJ2-7; D tentatively reads TRBD1 or TRBD2 (5 bases each). Germline CDR1 MNHEY, CDR2 SVGEGT. The CDR3 is 16 amino acids. V lost 5 bases and J 6 bases, leaving 23 bases between the germline ends. CDR3 loop: CASSDNSGTATGEQYS. The CDR3 nucleotides are TGTGCCAGCAGTGACAATTCCGGGACGGCTACAGGCGAGCAGTACTCC.

The chain recombines TRBV18 with TRBJ2-7, with D maybe TRBD1 (6 bases). This CDR3 has 14 amino acids. Trimming took 1 base from V and 6 from J, leaving 13 bases between them. Germline V gene lookup returns CDR1 KGHSH and CDR2 LQKENI. The chain's CDR3 is CASSPQGVSSEQYF. Here the CDR3 DNA reads TGTGCCAGCTCACCACAGGGGGTGTCTAGCGAGCAGTACTTC.

V and J are TRBV19 and TRBJ2-7; D not resolved. The germline V gene encodes CDR1 LNHDA and CDR2 SQIVND (reference sequence). CDR3 length: 14 amino acids. V was pared by 5 bases and J by 3 bases, with 14 bases between. The CDR3 region has the DNA TGTGCCAGTAGTCCTGACTCCGGCAACTACGAGCAGTACTTC. Encoded protein: CASSPDSGNYEQYF.

This clonotype was counted ten times or more. This chain uses TRBV6-1 with TRBJ1-6, with 9 bases matching TRBD1. The ends lost 6 bases at V and 8 bases at J; junction bases unmatched: 8. CDR1 is MNHNS, CDR2 SASEGT, per germline. The CDR3 length is 15 residues. CDR3: CASRGQGPADSPLHF. Here the CDR3 DNA reads TGTGCCAGCAGGGGACAGGGTCCTGCGGATTCACCCCTCCACTTT.

The gene calls are TRBV2 and TRBJ2-6; D ambiguous. The V gene's germline CDR1 is SNHLY and CDR2 FYNNEI. The CDR3 is made up of 15 amino acids. Trimming took 4 bases from V and 2 from J, leaving 9 bases between them. Here the CDR3 reads CASSGVRTGANVLTF. The DNA of the CDR3 is TGTGCCAGCAGTGGGGTGAGAACTGGGGCCAACGTCCTGACTTTC.